Here is one T cell receptor (beta chain) with its context. This clonotype was seen only a few times. Its recognized antigen is unknown. No much larger clonotype is one base removed from it; base qualities were not supplied. The sample is drawn from a study of T-cell reconstitution after alpha-beta-depleted transplantation in children (dated by TCRdb to 2015 to 2016). General notes on the study: Using TCR repertoire profiling, the study followed T-cell immune reconstitution in a quantitative way in children after TCRalphabeta/CD19-depleted allogeneic hematopoietic cell transplantation. Paper-wide results and their limitations: In some patients, the high TCRbeta diversity seen at day 60 was put down to recipient T cells and intrathymic progenitors that had survived conditioning. Over the following months the frequencies of hyperexpanded clones went down, and after one year T-cell counts and TCRbeta diversity were mostly credited to newly produced T cells. About two months after transplant, the apparently early recovery of alphabetaT-cell counts reportedly depended on just several hundred clones that had expanded rapidly and came from non-depleted graft cells.

In light of the paper, this sample's treatment or condition label describes: allogeneic hematopoietic cell transplantation with graft depleted of TCRalphabeta T cells and CD19 B cells. Transplant recipients were children who received TCRalphabeta/CD19-depleted allogeneic hematopoietic cell grafts. The CDR3 contains 13 residues, cysteine and phenylalanine counted. Solely the CDR3 DNA is kept, with 39 bases framed from the first base. Compared with germline, V lacks 5 bases and J lacks 8 bases; bases without a gene match: 2. Libraries were prepared through PCR. Data came from an Illumina HiSeq 2500. To normalize quantification of the TCRbeta repertoire, the TCR libraries were built with molecular barcoding that relied on unique molecular identifiers. The public sequencing data were trimmed at Q25 with fastp and processed into clonotypes with MiXCR by TCRdb, which kept only in-frame beta chains. Identical CDR3 protein sequences are pooled into one entry, listed with their most common genes and DNA. Across this sample there are about 420,000 distinct CDR3 sequences, with about 17% seen only once. Together, the top ten hold under 30% of the sample.

This sequence uses TRBV12-3 or TRBV12-4 and TRBJ2-2, with 10 middle bases fitting TRBD2. Sequencing was performed on PBMCs, mostly from graft donor cells, taken 360 days after TCRalphabeta/CD19-depleted stem cell transplant. The sequence derives from a boy less than two years old who had a stem cell transplant for Wiskott-Aldrich syndrome, so the T cells may come from the graft donor. Read as DNA, the sequence is TGTGCCAGCAGTCAACTAGCGGGAGGGGAGCTGTTTTTT. Its translation reads: CASSQLAGGELFF.